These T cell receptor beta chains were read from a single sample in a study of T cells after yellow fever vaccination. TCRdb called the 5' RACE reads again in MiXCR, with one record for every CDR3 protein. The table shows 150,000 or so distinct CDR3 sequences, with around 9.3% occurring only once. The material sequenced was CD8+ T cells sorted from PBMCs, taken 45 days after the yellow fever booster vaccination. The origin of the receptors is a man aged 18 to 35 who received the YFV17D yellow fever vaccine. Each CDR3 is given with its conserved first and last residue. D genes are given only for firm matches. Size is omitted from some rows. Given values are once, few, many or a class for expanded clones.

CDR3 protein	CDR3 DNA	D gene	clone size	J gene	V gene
CASSSLGGFADTQYF	TGTGCCAGCAGCTCCCTCGGGGGGTTCGCAGATACGCAGTATTTT	TRBD2	few	TRBJ2-3	TRBV11-2
CASSSWSNEQFF	TGTGCCAGCAGCTCCTGGAGTAATGAGCAGTTCTTC	NA	few	TRBJ2-1	TRBV7-2
CASSLAVGTGLFMNTEAFF	TGTGCCAGCAGTTTAGCCGTAGGGACAGGTCTCTTCATGAACACTGAAGCTTTCTTT	TRBD1	few	TRBJ1-1	TRBV12-3/TRBV12-4
CATSNTGIDEQFF	TGTGCCACCAGCAACACAGGGATTGATGAGCAGTTCTTC	NA	NA	TRBJ2-1	TRBV24-1
CAVLAGPTDTQYF	TGTGCCGTCCTAGCGGGGCCCACAGATACGCAGTATTTT	TRBD2	few	TRBJ2-3	TRBV10-3
CASSPPGRGDTQYF	TGTGCCAGCAGCCCCCCCGGCCGAGGCGATACGCAGTATTTT	NA	few	TRBJ2-3	TRBV9
CASSYGIQGQETQYF	TGTGCCAGCAGTTATGGAATCCAGGGACAAGAGACCCAGTACTTC	NA	few	TRBJ2-5	TRBV28
CASSPGQRSSYEQYF	TGTGCCAGCAGCCCGGGCCAGAGGAGCTCCTACGAGCAGTACTTC	NA	few	TRBJ2-7	TRBV7-9
CASSQRARDSGYEQFF	TGCGCCAGCAGCCAAAGGGCGAGAGATTCCGGTTATGAGCAGTTCTTC	NA	few	TRBJ2-1	TRBV4-3
CASSLTPATGELFF	TGTGCCAGCAGCTTAACGCCAGCCACCGGGGAGCTGTTTTTT	NA	few	TRBJ2-2	TRBV7-3
CASVPSPGTEAFF	TGCGCCAGCGTCCCGAGCCCGGGGACTGAAGCTTTCTTT	NA	few	TRBJ1-1	TRBV5-1
CASSSGLGSGTGELFF	TGTGCCAGCAGCTCGGGCCTGGGGAGCGGAACCGGGGAGCTGTTTTTT	NA	NA	TRBJ2-2	TRBV4-2
CAISDGLGQETQYF	TGTGCCATCAGTGACGGGCTGGGGCAAGAGACCCAGTACTTC	NA	many	TRBJ2-5	TRBV10-3
CASTRVRGTDTQYF	TGTGCCAGCACCAGGGTGAGAGGCACAGATACGCAGTATTTT	NA	NA	TRBJ2-3	TRBV28
CASSLEGGVTDTQYF	TGCGCCAGCAGCTTGGAAGGGGGGGTCACAGATACGCAGTATTTT	NA	NA	TRBJ2-3	TRBV5-1
CASSLGRTGPHNEQFF	TGTGCCAGCAGCTTGGGGCGGACAGGGCCGCACAATGAGCAGTTCTTC	TRBD1	many	TRBJ2-1	TRBV7-9
CASSQITNYEQYF	TGTGCCAGCAGCCAAATTACCAACTACGAGCAGTACTTC	NA	few	TRBJ2-7	TRBV7-9
CASSFRTSGFRSGELFF	TGTGCCAGCAGCTTTCGGACTAGCGGTTTCAGATCCGGGGAGCTGTTTTTT	TRBD2	NA	TRBJ2-2	TRBV7-2
CASSQEVAGASNSPLHF	TGCGCCAGCAGCCAAGAAGTGGCGGGAGCCTCCAATTCACCCCTCCACTTT	NA	few	TRBJ1-6	TRBV4-1
CASSLGGGAIYEQYF	TGTGCCAGCAGCTTAGGTGGCGGGGCGATATACGAGCAGTACTTC	NA	NA	TRBJ2-7	TRBV7-8
CAISERATSVEYGYTF	TGTGCCATCAGTGAAAGGGCGACATCGGTGGAGTATGGCTACACCTTC	NA	few	TRBJ1-2	TRBV10-3
CASSRGLAGGRTDTQYF	TGTGCCAGCAGTCGGGGACTAGCGGGGGGCCGCACAGATACGCAGTATTTT	TRBD2	few	TRBJ2-3	TRBV6-6
CSARGRGSYEQYF	TGCAGTGCTAGAGGCAGGGGGTCCTACGAGCAGTACTTC	TRBD1	few	TRBJ2-7	TRBV20-1
CASSLVPRGGLYEQYF	TGTGCCAGCAGCTTAGTCCCCCGCGGGGGGCTATACGAGCAGTACTTC	TRBD2	many	TRBJ2-7	TRBV5-6
CASSPGRDEQYF	TGTGCCAGCAGCCCCGGACGGGACGAGCAGTACTTC	NA	few	TRBJ2-7	TRBV7-9
CASSLVGATTDTQYF	TGCGCCAGCAGCTTGGTGGGGGCCACCACAGATACGCAGTATTTT	NA	few	TRBJ2-3	TRBV5-1
CASSQDPGIIEKLFF	TGCGCCAGCAGCCAAGATCCAGGGATTATTGAAAAACTGTTTTTT	NA	NA	TRBJ1-4	TRBV4-1
CASSRDPFQGSEAFF	TGCGCCAGCAGCCGTGATCCCTTTCAGGGTAGTGAAGCTTTCTTT	NA	NA	TRBJ1-1	TRBV4-1
CASSSAYEQYF	TGTGCCAGCAGCTCCGCCTACGAGCAGTACTTC	NA	many	TRBJ2-7	TRBV13
CASSSPAGGTDTQYF	TGTGCCAGCAGCTCTCCAGCGGGGGGCACAGATACGCAGTATTTT	TRBD2	NA	TRBJ2-3	TRBV7-2
CASSAVPTSGGSPAYEQYF	TGTGCCAGCAGCGCGGTTCCGACTAGCGGGGGCTCCCCCGCCTACGAGCAGTACTTC	TRBD2	NA	TRBJ2-7	TRBV5-5
CASSLVFGPGSDGTQYF	TGTGCCAGCAGCTTAGTATTTGGGCCGGGGTCGGATGGTACGCAGTATTTT	NA	few	TRBJ2-3	TRBV7-8